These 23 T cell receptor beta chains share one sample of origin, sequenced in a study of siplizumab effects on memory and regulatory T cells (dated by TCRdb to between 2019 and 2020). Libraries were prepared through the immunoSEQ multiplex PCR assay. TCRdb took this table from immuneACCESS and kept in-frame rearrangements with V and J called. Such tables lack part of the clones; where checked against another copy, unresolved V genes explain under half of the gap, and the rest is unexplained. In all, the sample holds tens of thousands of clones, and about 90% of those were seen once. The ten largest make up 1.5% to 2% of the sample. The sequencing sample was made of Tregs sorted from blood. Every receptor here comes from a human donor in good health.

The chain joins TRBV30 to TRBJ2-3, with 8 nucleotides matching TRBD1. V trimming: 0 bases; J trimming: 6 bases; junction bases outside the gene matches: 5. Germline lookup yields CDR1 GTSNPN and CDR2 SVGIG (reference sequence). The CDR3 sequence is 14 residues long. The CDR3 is CAWSVQGARDTQYF. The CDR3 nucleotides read TGTGCCTGGAGTGTTCAGGGGGCTAGGGATACGCAGTATTTT.

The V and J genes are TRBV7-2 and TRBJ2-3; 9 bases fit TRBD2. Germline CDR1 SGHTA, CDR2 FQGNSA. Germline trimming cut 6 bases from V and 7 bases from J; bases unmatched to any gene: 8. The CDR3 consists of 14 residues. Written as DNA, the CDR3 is TGTGCCAGCAGGACTAGCGGAAGGGATTATACGCAGTATTTT. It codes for CASRTSGRDYTQYF.

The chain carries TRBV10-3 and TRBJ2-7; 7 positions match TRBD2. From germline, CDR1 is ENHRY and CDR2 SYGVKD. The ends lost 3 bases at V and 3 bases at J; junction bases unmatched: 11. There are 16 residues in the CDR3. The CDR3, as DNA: TGTGCCATCAGTGACCCGGGACTAACGGACCTCTACGAGCAGTACTTC. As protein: CAISDPGLTDLYEQYF.

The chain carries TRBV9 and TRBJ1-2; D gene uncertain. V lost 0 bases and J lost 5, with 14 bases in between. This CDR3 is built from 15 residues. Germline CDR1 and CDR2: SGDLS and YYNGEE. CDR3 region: CASSVATWVGYGYTF. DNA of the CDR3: TGTGCCAGCAGCGTAGCTACCTGGGTGGGGTATGGCTACACCTTC.

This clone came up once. Written as DNA, the CDR3 is TGTGCCAGTAGTATGGGCAGCTCTGGAAACACCATATATTTT. Translated: CASSMGSSGNTIYF. This chain joins TRBV19 and TRBJ1-3, with D hard to call. Deletions cut 3 bases from V and 0 bases from J, with 6 bases between. The length of the CDR3 is 14 residues. Per germline, CDR1 LNHDA and CDR2 SQIVND (reference sequence).

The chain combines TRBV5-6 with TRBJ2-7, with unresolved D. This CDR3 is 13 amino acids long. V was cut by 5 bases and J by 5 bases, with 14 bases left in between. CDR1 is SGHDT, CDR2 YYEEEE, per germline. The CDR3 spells CASSLLGWDEQYF. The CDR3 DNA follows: TGTGCCAGCAGTCTCCTCGGTTGGGACGAGCAGTACTTC.

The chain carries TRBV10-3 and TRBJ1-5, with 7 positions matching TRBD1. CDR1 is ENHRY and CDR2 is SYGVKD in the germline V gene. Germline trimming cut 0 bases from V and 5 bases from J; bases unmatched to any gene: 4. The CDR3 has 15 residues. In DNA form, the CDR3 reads TGTGCCATCAGTGAGTCTACAGGGGATCATCAGCCCCAGCATTTT. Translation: CAISESTGDHQPQHF.

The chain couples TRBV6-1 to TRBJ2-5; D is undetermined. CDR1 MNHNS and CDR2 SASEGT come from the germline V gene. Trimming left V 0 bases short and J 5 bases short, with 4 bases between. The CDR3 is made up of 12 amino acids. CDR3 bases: TGTGCCAGCAGTGAAGCGCAGGAGACCCAGTACTTC. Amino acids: CASSEAQETQYF.

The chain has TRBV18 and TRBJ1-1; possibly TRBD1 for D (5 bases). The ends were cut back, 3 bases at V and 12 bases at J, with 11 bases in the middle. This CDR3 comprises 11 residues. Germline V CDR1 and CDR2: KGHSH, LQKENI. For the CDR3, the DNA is TGTGCCAGCTCACCGGGACTGCATCCTTTCTTT. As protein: CASSPGLHPFF.

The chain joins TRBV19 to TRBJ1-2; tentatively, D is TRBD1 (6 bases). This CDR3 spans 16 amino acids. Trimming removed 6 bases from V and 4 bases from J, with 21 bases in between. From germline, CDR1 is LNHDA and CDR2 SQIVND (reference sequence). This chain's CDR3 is CASRTGTPEDVYGYTF. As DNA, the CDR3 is TGTGCCAGTAGGACCGGGACACCCGAAGACGTCTATGGCTACACCTTC. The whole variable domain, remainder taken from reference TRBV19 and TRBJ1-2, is DGGITQSPKYLFRKEGQNVTLSCEQNLNHDAMYWYRQDPGQGLRLIYYSQIVNDFQKGDIAEGYSVSREKKESFPLTVTSAQKNPTAFYLCASRTGTPEDVYGYTFGSGTRLTVV.

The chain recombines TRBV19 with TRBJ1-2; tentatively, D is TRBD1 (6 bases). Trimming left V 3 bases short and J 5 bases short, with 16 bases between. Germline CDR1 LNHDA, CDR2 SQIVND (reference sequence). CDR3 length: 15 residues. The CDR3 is CASSIVQGYSYGYTF. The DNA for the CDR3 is TGTGCCAGTAGTATCGTTCAGGGGTATTCGTATGGCTACACCTTC.

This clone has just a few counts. The CDR3 sequence: CASSVTDSYNEQFF. The CDR3 DNA reads as TGTGCCAGCAGCGTGACAGATTCCTACAATGAGCAGTTCTTC. The chain carries TRBV9 and TRBJ2-1; perhaps TRBD1 as D (5 bases). The V gene's germline CDR1 is SGDLS and CDR2 YYNGEE. The CDR3 runs 14 residues. Between the trimmed V and J ends, which lost 2 bases and 1 base, there was a span of 7 bases.

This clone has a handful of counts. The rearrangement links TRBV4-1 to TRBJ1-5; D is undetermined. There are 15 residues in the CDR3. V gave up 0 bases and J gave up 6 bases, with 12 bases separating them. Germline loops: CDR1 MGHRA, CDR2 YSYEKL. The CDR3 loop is CASSQDSAIRQPQHF. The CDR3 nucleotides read TGCGCCAGCAGCCAAGATTCTGCAATCCGTCAGCCCCAGCATTTT.

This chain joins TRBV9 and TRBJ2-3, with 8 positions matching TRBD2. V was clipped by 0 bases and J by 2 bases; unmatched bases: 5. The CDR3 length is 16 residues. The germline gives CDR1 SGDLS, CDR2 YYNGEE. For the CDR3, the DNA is TGTGCCAGCAGCGTAGATATTAGCGGGATCACAGATACGCAGTATTTT. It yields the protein CASSVDISGITDTQYF.

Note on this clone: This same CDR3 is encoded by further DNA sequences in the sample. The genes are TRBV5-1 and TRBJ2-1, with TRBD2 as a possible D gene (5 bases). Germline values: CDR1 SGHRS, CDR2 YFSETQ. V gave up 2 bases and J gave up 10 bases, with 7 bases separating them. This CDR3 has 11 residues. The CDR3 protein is CASSLGGEQFF. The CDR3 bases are TGCGCCAGCAGCTTAGGCGGGGAGCAGTTCTTC. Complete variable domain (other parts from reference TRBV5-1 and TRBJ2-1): KAGVTQTPRYLIKTRGQQVTLSCSPISGHRSVSWYQQTPGQGLQFLFEYFSETQRNKGNFPGRFSGRQFSNSRSEMNVSTLELGDSALYLCASSLGGEQFFGPGTRLTVL.

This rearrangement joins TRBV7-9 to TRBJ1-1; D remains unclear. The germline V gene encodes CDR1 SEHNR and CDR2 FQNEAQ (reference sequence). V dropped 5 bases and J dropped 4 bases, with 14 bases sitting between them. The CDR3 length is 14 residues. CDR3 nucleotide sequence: TGTGCCAGCAGCGACTTTGGGGAGTCCACTGAAGCTTTCTTT. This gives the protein CASSDFGESTEAFF.

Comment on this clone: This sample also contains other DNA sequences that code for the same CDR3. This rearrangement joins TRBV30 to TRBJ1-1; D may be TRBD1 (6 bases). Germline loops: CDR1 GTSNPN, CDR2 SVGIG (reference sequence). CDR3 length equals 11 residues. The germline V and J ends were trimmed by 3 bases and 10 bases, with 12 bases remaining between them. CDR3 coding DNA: TGTGCCTGGAGGGGGGAGGGGGTAGCTTTCTTT. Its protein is CAWRGEGVAFF.

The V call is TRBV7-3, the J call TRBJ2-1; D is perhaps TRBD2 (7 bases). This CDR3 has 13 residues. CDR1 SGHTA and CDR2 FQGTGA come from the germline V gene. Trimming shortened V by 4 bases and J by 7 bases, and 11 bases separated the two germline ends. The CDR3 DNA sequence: TGTGCCAGCAGCTGGAAGGGGGGGAATGAGCAGTTCTTC. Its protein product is CASSWKGGNEQFF.

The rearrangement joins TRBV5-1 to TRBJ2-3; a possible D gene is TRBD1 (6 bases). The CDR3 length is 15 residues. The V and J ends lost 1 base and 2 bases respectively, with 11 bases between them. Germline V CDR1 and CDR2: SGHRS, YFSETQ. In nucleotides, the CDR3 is TGCGCCAGCAGCTTGCAACAGGGCCACACAGATACGCAGTATTTT. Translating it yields CASSLQQGHTDTQYF.

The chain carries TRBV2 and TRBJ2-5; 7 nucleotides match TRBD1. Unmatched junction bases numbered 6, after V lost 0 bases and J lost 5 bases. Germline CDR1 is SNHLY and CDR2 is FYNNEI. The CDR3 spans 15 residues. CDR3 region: CASSEARGGRETQYF. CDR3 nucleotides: TGTGCCAGCAGTGAAGCGCGAGGGGGCCGGGAGACCCAGTACTTC.

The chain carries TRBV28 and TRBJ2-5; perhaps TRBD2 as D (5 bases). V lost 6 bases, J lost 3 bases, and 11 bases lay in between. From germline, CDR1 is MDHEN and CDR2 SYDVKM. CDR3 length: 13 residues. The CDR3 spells CASRHDGEETQYF. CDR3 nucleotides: TGTGCCAGCAGACACGACGGGGAAGAGACCCAGTACTTC.

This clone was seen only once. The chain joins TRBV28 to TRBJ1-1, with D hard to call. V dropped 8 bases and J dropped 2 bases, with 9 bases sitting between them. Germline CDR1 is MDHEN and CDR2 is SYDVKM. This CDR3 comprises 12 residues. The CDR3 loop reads CASGPTNTEAFF. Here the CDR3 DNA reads TGTGCCAGCGGACCAACTAACACTGAAGCTTTCTTT.

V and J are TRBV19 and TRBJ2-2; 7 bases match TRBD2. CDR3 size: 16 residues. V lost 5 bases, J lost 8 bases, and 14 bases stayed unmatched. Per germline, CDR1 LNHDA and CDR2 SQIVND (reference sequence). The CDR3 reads CASSASRTSWAGELFF. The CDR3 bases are TGTGCCAGTAGTGCGTCCCGGACTAGTTGGGCTGGGGAGCTGTTTTTT.